These 21 T cell receptor beta chains were sequenced from one sample in a study of Ad26.COV2.S vaccination and SARS-CoV-2 variants. Assay: immunoSEQ multiplex PCR; the TCRdb copy retains only in-frame clones and omits some. The data contain approximately 240,000 clones, around 87% of them seen just once; the ten biggest clones take up about 11%. Treatment described: roughly 18 received Ad26.COV2.S at low or high dose, single or two shots; roughly five received placebo; per-sample allocation not given. Day 63 after the first vaccine or placebo injection was the time point for sampling. Source: peripheral blood, taken in a trial of Ad26.COV2.S vaccine versus placebo. Receptor source: a person between 18 and 59 years old who received the Ad26.COV2.S COVID-19 vaccine or a placebo.

This rearrangement joins TRBV25-1 to TRBJ2-3; 8 positions agree with TRBD1. V shed 2 bases, J shed 0 bases, and the junction held 7 bases outside the gene matches. The germline CDR1 and CDR2 sequences are MGHDK and SYGVNS. This CDR3 has 17 residues. CDR3 sequence: CASSERTGPSSTDTQYF. The CDR3 coding sequence is TGTGCCAGCAGTGAAAGGACAGGGCCATCTAGCACAGATACGCAGTATTTT.

This sequence joins TRBV18 and TRBJ2-1; D remains ambiguous. Trimming removed 5 bases at V and 9 bases at J, with 11 bases between. The CDR3 totals 12 residues. CDR1 is KGHSH, CDR2 LQKENI, per germline. The CDR3 DNA reads TGTGCCAGCTCAACTACGCAGAGTGAGCAGTTCTTC. Its translation is CASSTTQSEQFF. Variable domain in full (rest from reference TRBV18 and TRBJ2-1): NAGVMQNPRHLVRRRGQEARLRCSPMKGHSHVYWYRQLPEEGLKFMVYLQKENIIDESGMPKERFSAEFPKEGPSILRIQQVVRGDSAAYFCASSTTQSEQFFGPGTRLTVL.

Worth noting for this clone: The same CDR3 arises from other DNA sequences in this sample as well. V gene TRBV18 combines with J gene TRBJ1-1, with 7 bases matching TRBD1. Germline V gene lookup returns CDR1 KGHSH and CDR2 LQKENI. The CDR3 covers 15 residues. V dropped 0 bases and J dropped 1; count of bases not matched to a gene: 2. In DNA form, the CDR3 reads TGTGCCAGCTCACCACCGGCAGGGGGGAACACTGAAGCTTTCTTT. The encoded protein is CASSPPAGGNTEAFF.

This sequence joins TRBV13 and TRBJ2-7, with TRBD2 matching 15 bases. The V gene's germline CDR1 is PRHDT and CDR2 FYEKMQ (reference sequence). The CDR3 has 17 amino acids. J was trimmed by 3 bases and V by 2 bases; bases with no gene match: 5. The CDR3 sequence is CASSLRTSGGDSYEQYF. The CDR3 bases are TGTGCCAGCAGCTTAAGGACTAGCGGGGGGGACAGCTACGAGCAGTACTTC.

Remarks on this clone: The junction and the germline gene differ at one end; a read error may be behind it. The chain couples TRBV7-7 to TRBJ2-2, with D perhaps given as TRBD1 or TRBD2 (5 bases each). CDR1 is SSHAT and CDR2 is FNYEAQ in the germline V gene (reference sequence). CDR3 length: 14 amino acids. CDR3 DNA: TGTGCTAGCAGCTTGGGACGGGAAGGCGGGGAGCTGTTTTTT. Translated, it gives CASSLGREGGELFF.

The V and J genes are TRBV6-5 and TRBJ2-2, with D unclear. The ends were cut back, 7 bases at V and 6 bases at J, with 9 bases in the middle. In germline, CDR1 is MNHEY, CDR2 SVGAGI. CDR3 size: 12 residues. DNA for the CDR3: TGTGCCAGCACCCCCGGTCCCGGGGAGCTGTTTTTT. As protein: CASTPGPGELFF.

This chain connects TRBV6-5 to TRBJ2-3; 9 nucleotides match TRBD2. Losses at the gene ends were 6 bases for V and 0 bases for J; bases not matched to a gene: 4. The CDR3 has 15 residues. The germline V gene encodes CDR1 MNHEY and CDR2 SVGAGI. CDR3 residues: CASSRLAVSTDTQYF. The CDR3, as DNA: TGTGCCAGCAGCAGACTAGCGGTTAGCACAGATACGCAGTATTTT.

The J gene is TRBJ1-5, the V gene TRBV6-5; a possible D gene is TRBD1 (5 bases). This CDR3 is 13 amino acids long. V was pared by 10 bases and J by 3 bases, with 13 bases between. CDR1 is MNHEY, CDR2 SVGAGI, per germline. The CDR3 sequence is CATATAINQPQHF. CDR3 nucleotide sequence: TGTGCCACCGCGACAGCGATCAATCAGCCCCAGCATTTT.

The rearrangement uses TRBV29-1 and TRBJ2-1, with 9 bases lining up with TRBD2. The CDR3 sequence is 13 residues long. Germline assignment: CDR1 SQVTM and CDR2 ANQGSEA. V shed 3 bases, J shed 10 bases, and the junction held 7 bases outside the gene matches. The DNA of the CDR3 is TGCAGCGTTGAGCCTAGCGGGACGGGGGAGCAGTTCTTC. Translating gives CSVEPSGTGEQFF.

V and J are TRBV11-2 and TRBJ2-7; a weak D match, TRBD1 (6 bases). This CDR3 contains 15 residues. The V gene's germline CDR1 is SGHAT and CDR2 FQNNGV. The V and J ends lost 1 base and 4 bases respectively, with 14 bases between them. CDR3 residues: CASSLVTGKVYEQYF. DNA of the CDR3: TGTGCCAGCAGCTTAGTTACAGGGAAGGTTTACGAGCAGTACTTC.

As for this clone: Different DNA sequences within this sample yield the same CDR3. CDR3 protein: CASSPESSYEQYF. As DNA, the CDR3 is TGTGCCAGCTCACCGGAAAGCTCCTACGAGCAGTACTTC. The rearrangement links TRBV18 to TRBJ2-7, with D hard to call. The CDR3 runs to 13 residues. Trimming took off 3 bases at V and 0 bases at J, with 6 bases between the two ends. Looked up from germline, CDR1 is KGHSH and CDR2 is LQKENI.

V usage is TRBV28 and J usage is TRBJ1-1, with D uncertain. Trimming left V 5 bases short and J 1 base short, with 11 bases between. CDR3 length: 14 residues. From germline, CDR1 is MDHEN and CDR2 SYDVKM. DNA of the CDR3: TGTGCCAGCAGTAAAATGGCCGGGAACACTGAAGCTTTCTTT. It translates to CASSKMAGNTEAFF.

The chain has TRBV5-5 and TRBJ1-1, with no clear D. V was shortened by 0 bases and J by 0 bases, with 6 bases between the two germline ends. The CDR3 is 14 residues long. Germline assignment: CDR1 SGHKS and CDR2 YYEKEE (reference sequence). The CDR3 DNA follows: TGTGCCAGCAGCTTGGGACCTATGAACACTGAAGCTTTCTTT. It yields the protein CASSLGPMNTEAFF.

J is TRBJ2-2 and V is TRBV11-1, with a possible D match to TRBD2 (6 bases). The germline CDR1 and CDR2 sequences are SGHAT and FQDESV (reference sequence). Trimming took off 1 base at V and 10 bases at J, with 10 bases between the two ends. The CDR3 has 13 amino acids. The CDR3 coding sequence is TGTGCCAGCAGCTTAGTTGGAGGGCAGGAGCTGTTTTTT. Its translation: CASSLVGGQELFF.

This rearrangement joins TRBV10-3 to TRBJ1-1, with 7 bases that match TRBD1. Trimming removed 4 bases from V and 8 bases from J; junction bases left unmatched: 4. CDR1 is ENHRY and CDR2 is SYGVKD in the germline V gene. This CDR3 comprises 12 residues. The CDR3 DNA is TGTGCCATCAGTGCCAGGGGGATAGAAGCTTTCTTT. Its protein product is CAISARGIEAFF.

This sequence joins TRBV6-5 and TRBJ2-7; 8 nucleotides match TRBD1. J gave up 5 bases and V 7 bases, and 7 bases lay outside the gene matches. The CDR3 is 13 amino acids. CDR1 MNHEY and CDR2 SVGAGI come from the germline V gene. The CDR3 sequence is CASTWTGRHEQYF. The DNA of the CDR3 is TGTGCCAGCACGTGGACAGGGCGGCACGAGCAGTACTTC.

V is TRBV7-9 and J is TRBJ2-1; 14 bases agree with TRBD2. The CDR3 loop spans 16 amino acids. J lost 8 bases, V lost 4 bases, and 7 bases had no gene match. Per the germline V gene, CDR1 is SEHNR and CDR2 is FQNEAQ (reference sequence). The CDR3 is CASSYPGLAGAYEQFF. CDR3 coding DNA: TGTGCCAGCAGCTACCCGGGACTAGCGGGAGCCTATGAGCAGTTCTTC.

In nucleotides, the CDR3 is TGCGCCAGCAGCTTGTCCCAGACAAATGAAAAACTGTTTTTT. The encoded protein is CASSLSQTNEKLFF. The V and J genes are TRBV5-1 and TRBJ1-4; no clear D. CDR1 SGHRS and CDR2 YFSETQ come from the germline V gene. Trimming took off 1 base at V and 5 bases at J, with 9 bases between the two ends. The CDR3 is 14 residues long.

This clone was observed a single time. The rearrangement uses TRBV6-4 and TRBJ2-7; D gene uncertain. Per the germline V gene, CDR1 is MRHNA and CDR2 is SNTAGT. Deletions cut 4 bases from V and 4 bases from J, with 11 bases between. The CDR3 length is 13 residues. The CDR3 bases are TGTGCCAGCAGTGCGTCCCCCCATTACGAGCAGTACTTC. It yields the protein CASSASPHYEQYF.

V and J are TRBV4-1 and TRBJ1-5; D is unresolved. Trimming took 0 bases from V and 0 from J, leaving 12 bases between them. The CDR3 length is 17 residues. Germline V gene data show CDR1 as MGHRA and CDR2 as YSYEKL. In DNA, the CDR3 is TGCGCCAGCAGCCAAGAGTCGGTAAGGAGTAGCAATCAGCCCCAGCATTTT. Translated: CASSQESVRSSNQPQHF.

The chain is built from TRBV5-1 and TRBJ2-7, with 8 bases identical to TRBD2. Trimming at V came to 0 bases and at J to 6 bases, leaving 2 bases not matched to a gene. The CDR3 consists of 13 residues. Germline lookup yields CDR1 SGHRS and CDR2 YFSETQ. CDR3 nucleotide sequence: TGCGCCAGCAGCTTGGCGGGAGGGCCCGAGCAGTACTTC. It yields the protein CASSLAGGPEQYF.